This T cell receptor (beta chain) was recorded in a study of beta chain features in type 1 diabetes. CDR1 SGDLS and CDR2 YYNGEE come from the germline V gene. The J segment lost 6 bases and the V segment lost 3 bases, leaving 19 bases of the junction unmatched. The CDR3 length is 19 residues. Expressed TCRB transcripts got sequenced, as all isolated RNA was reverse transcribed. Profiling relied on immunoSEQ multiplex PCR, and the TCRdb table lists in-frame clones only, not all of them. The table includes about 250,000 clones, around 14% detected once. Source material: naive CD4+ T cells from blood. The TCR originated in a woman aged 40 to 50 in good health. The V gene is TRBV9, the J gene TRBJ2-3; TRBD2 matches 10 bases. The DNA for the CDR3 is TGTGCCAGCAGCGCATTAGCGGGGGGTAACCATTTCGTTCTGGATACGCAGTATTTT. Protein sequence: CASSALAGGNHFVLDTQYF.